This TCR beta chain was sequenced during a study of control samples from healthy donors and cancer patients (dated by TCRdb to 2020 to 2021). CDR1 and CDR2, looked up from the germline V gene, are SGHDT and YYEEEE. Reading from cysteine to phenylalanine, the CDR3 counts 16 amino acids. CDR3 DNA only is kept here, 48 bases in frame from base 1. V lost 1 base and J lost 7 bases; the stretch between them is 20 bases long. The library came from the immunoSEQ multiplex PCR assay. TCRdb carries this immuneACCESS record with in-frame sequences only. Its versions omit some clonotypes, under half of them owing to an unresolved V gene in the studies checked, with the rest unexplained. In all, the sample holds approximately 90,000 clones, and approximately 93% of those were seen once. Of the sample, over 1.3% falls within the top ten clones. Remarks on this clone: It lacks a known antigen. It has no much larger one-base neighbor in the sample; base qualities were not kept.

The chain is made from TRBV5-6 and TRBJ1-1; the D region possibly corresponds to TRBD1 (5 bases align). The receptor was derived from a woman aged 30 to 39 in good health. The specimen was blood. The DNA reads as follows: TGTGCCAGCAGCTTGTTACGCCGGGACGTAAGACTTGAAGCTTTCTTT. Translated, this gives CASSLLRRDVRLEAFF. The full variable domain, with segments outside the CDR3 supplied by the reference TRBV5-6 and TRBJ1-1 proteins, appears as DAGVTQSPTHLIKTRGQQVTLRCSPKSGHDTVSWYQQALGQGPQFIFQYYEEEERQRGNFPDRFSGHQFPNYSSELNVNALLLGDSALYLCASSLLRRDVRLEAFFGQGTRLTVV.